These 22 T cell receptor beta chains originate from one sample sequenced in a study of cytomegalovirus exposure and HLA in healthy donors. The PCR was carried out with 60 Vbeta primers and 13 Jbeta primers. The data were produced by immunoSEQ multiplex PCR, yet TCRdb's version contains in-frame clones alone and is incomplete. The sample includes some 170,000 clones, 81% of them seen just once. Sequencing was done on a sample of PBMCs. The receptors derive from a woman between 18 and 29 years old in good health and CMV-seropositive.

The chain employs TRBV6-1 and TRBJ2-3; 14 bases align to TRBD2. The V and J ends lost 3 bases and 1 base, in that order; junction bases with no gene match: 0. The CDR3 runs 16 residues. Germline CDR1 and CDR2: MNHNS and SASEGT. The DNA of the CDR3 is TGTGCCAGCAGTGAGACTAGCGGGGGGGGCACAGATACGCAGTATTTT. Translating gives CASSETSGGGTDTQYF.

The V gene is TRBV5-4, the J gene TRBJ2-1; 10 bases match TRBD2. Germline CDR1 is SGHNT and CDR2 is YYREEE (reference sequence). CDR3 length: 15 amino acids. The J segment lost 9 bases and the V segment lost 1 base, leaving 7 bases of the junction unmatched. CDR3 region: CASSLRSSGGGEQFF. DNA for the CDR3: TGTGCCAGCAGCTTGAGGTCTAGCGGGGGTGGTGAGCAGTTCTTC.

Remarks on this clone: Other DNA sequences from this sample encode an identical CDR3 as well. Here the CDR3 reads CAWSRQGAVEQYF. Written as DNA, the CDR3 is TGTGCCTGGTCCCGACAGGGGGCGGTCGAGCAGTACTTC. The J gene is TRBJ2-7, the V gene TRBV30; 10 bases map to TRBD1. Germline V gene sequence: CDR1 GTSNPN, CDR2 SVGIG (reference sequence). The CDR3 is 13 amino acids. V dropped 5 bases and J dropped 6; count of bases not matched to a gene: 7.

J is TRBJ2-7 and V is TRBV25-1, with D possibly TRBD2 on 5 matching bases. The germline V gene has CDR1 MGHDK and CDR2 SYGVNS. The CDR3 extends over 12 amino acids. V lost 3 bases and J lost 3, with 6 bases in between. CDR3: CASSDGIYEQYF. As DNA, the CDR3 is TGTGCCAGCAGTGACGGGATCTACGAGCAGTACTTC.

This clone has just a few counts. This rearrangement joins TRBV6-1 to TRBJ1-4; D is perhaps TRBD1 (5 bases). In germline, CDR1 is MNHNS, CDR2 SASEGT. This CDR3 is built from 15 residues. The ends were cut back, 6 bases at V and 2 bases at J, with 13 bases in the middle. The CDR3 DNA reads TGTGCCAGCAGAGTCGCCGGGGGTACTAATGAAAAACTGTTTTTT. Protein product: CASRVAGGTNEKLFF.

This clone was detected once. The chain uses TRBV6-1 and TRBJ2-3; maybe TRBD2 (5 bases). The germline CDR1 and CDR2 sequences are MNHNS and SASEGT. V gave up 7 bases and J gave up 3 bases, with 17 bases separating them. There are 15 residues in the CDR3. The CDR3 DNA reads as TGTGCCAGCACATCAGAGTTGTCGGGGACAGATACGCAGTATTTT. Translated: CASTSELSGTDTQYF.

The sample holds one count of this clone. V usage is TRBV10-3 and J usage is TRBJ2-5; 7 bases are a match to TRBD1. CDR3 length equals 17 residues. From germline, CDR1 is ENHRY and CDR2 SYGVKD. Unmatched junction bases numbered 12, after V lost 3 bases and J lost 2 bases. CDR3 DNA: TGTGCCATCAGTGACTTACCGTCGGGACAGAGACAAGAGACCCAGTACTTC. Protein sequence: CAISDLPSGQRQETQYF.

The count of this clone is one. This chain joins TRBV19 and TRBJ2-7, with D possibly TRBD1 on 6 matching bases. The germline V gene has CDR1 LNHDA and CDR2 SQIVND (reference sequence). The CDR3 is made up of 13 amino acids. Trimming stripped 5 bases from V and 3 bases from J, with 11 bases between. CDR3 nucleotides: TGTGCCAGTAGTCCCGGGACAAACTACGAGCAGTACTTC. Its translation: CASSPGTNYEQYF.

This clone has just a few counts. The rearrangement uses TRBV4-2 and TRBJ2-3; 11 positions match TRBD2. V gave up 0 bases and J gave up 4 bases; unmatched junction bases: 3. Germline CDR1 reads LGHNA; CDR2 reads YNFKEQ. This CDR3 spans 16 amino acids. The CDR3, as DNA: TGTGCCAGCAGCCAAGATCCGACTAGCGGGGCAGATACGCAGTATTTT. It codes for CASSQDPTSGADTQYF.

This clone turned up a few times. The CDR3 DNA sequence: TGTGCCAGTAGTATGTTCCTGACAGGGAATCAGCCCCAGCATTTT. This encodes CASSMFLTGNQPQHF. The chain is built from TRBV19 and TRBJ1-5, with 7 bases identical to TRBD1. The V gene end was trimmed by 3 bases and the J gene end by 4 bases; junction bases not matched to a gene: 6. Germline V lookup: CDR1 LNHDA, CDR2 SQIVND (reference sequence). The CDR3 runs to 15 residues.

This sequence joins TRBV23-1 and TRBJ1-4; TRBD1 matches at 7 bases. TRBV23-1 is sorted into the ORF group, with uncertain function. With V trimmed by 3 bases and J by 7 bases, 14 bases remained unmatched. The CDR3 runs to 17 residues. The CDR3 loop reads CASSHPGLTGLGEKLFF. The CDR3 bases are TGCGCCAGCAGTCACCCGGGATTGACAGGGTTGGGTGAAAAACTGTTTTTT.

CDR3 nucleotide sequence: TGTGCCAGCAGCCAACCTGGGCTAGCGTCCTACGAGCAGTACTTC. Encoded protein: CASSQPGLASYEQYF. This chain connects TRBV7-8 to TRBJ2-5; possible D gene TRBD2, 6 bases. The J call is uncertain, as TRBJ2-7 better fits the DNA end. From germline, CDR1 is SGHVS and CDR2 FQNEAQ. The CDR3 spans 15 residues.

The V call is TRBV9, the J call TRBJ2-2; tentatively, D is TRBD2 (5 bases). Trimming pared 3 bases from V and 4 bases from J, leaving 13 bases between. CDR1 SGDLS and CDR2 YYNGEE come from the germline V gene. The CDR3 is 15 amino acids. The chain's CDR3 is CASSAPTSSTGELFF. In DNA, the CDR3 is TGTGCCAGCAGCGCTCCTACTAGTTCCACCGGGGAGCTGTTTTTT.

This rearrangement joins TRBV7-9 to TRBJ1-2; tentatively, D is TRBD1 (6 bases). The CDR3 consists of 17 residues. Trimming shortened V by 5 bases and J by 0 bases, and 19 bases separated the two germline ends. CDR1 is SEHNR, CDR2 FQNEAQ, per germline (reference sequence). CDR3 bases: TGTGCCAGCAGCCGAGAGACTGACAGGTCCCCTAACTATGGCTACACCTTC. Its protein is CASSRETDRSPNYGYTF.

The J gene is TRBJ2-3, the V gene TRBV4-2; TRBD2 matches at 12 bases. The CDR3 runs 17 residues. CDR1 and CDR2 from the germline V gene are LGHNA and YNFKEQ. The V and J ends lost 4 bases and 4 bases, in that order; junction bases with no gene match: 9. DNA of the CDR3: TGTGCCAGCAGCCCGAGACTAGCGGGGGTTTTGCCAGATACGCAGTATTTT. Its translation: CASSPRLAGVLPDTQYF.

This chain connects TRBV5-1 to TRBJ1-1, with unresolved D. The CDR3 is 18 amino acids. Germline V CDR1 and CDR2: SGHRS, YFSETQ. V dropped 6 bases and J dropped 1 base, with 25 bases sitting between them. CDR3 sequence (DNA): TGCGCCAGCACAAAACACGCGGGAGTAAAGACCAGGAACACTGAAGCTTTCTTT. This codes for CASTKHAGVKTRNTEAFF. The full variable domain, in which reference TRBV5-1 and TRBJ1-1 provide the parts outside the CDR3, is KAGVTQTPRYLIKTRGQQVTLSCSPISGHRSVSWYQQTPGQGLQFLFEYFSETQRNKGNFPGRFSGRQFSNSRSEMNVSTLELGDSALYLCASTKHAGVKTRNTEAFFGQGTRLTVV.

A single count supports this clone. The chain combines TRBV7-9 with TRBJ1-1; TRBD1 aligns across 7 bases. Germline-derived CDR1 and CDR2 are SEHNR and FQNEAQ (reference sequence). The CDR3 extends over 15 amino acids. The J segment lost 6 bases and the V segment lost 1 base, leaving 8 bases of the junction unmatched. CDR3 sequence reads: CASSLVYRGFPEAFF. The CDR3 region has the DNA TGTGCCAGCAGCTTAGTCTACAGGGGTTTTCCTGAAGCTTTCTTT.

This chain joins TRBV13 and TRBJ1-2, with D maybe TRBD1 (6 bases). V shed 4 bases and J shed 4 bases, with 19 bases lying between them. The CDR3 runs 16 residues. The germline V gene encodes CDR1 PRHDT and CDR2 FYEKMQ (reference sequence). The CDR3 bases are TGTGCCAGCAGCTCCACCCCGGGACATAAAACCTATGGCTACACCTTC. It translates to CASSSTPGHKTYGYTF. Using reference TRBV13 and TRBJ1-2 for the parts outside the CDR3, the full variable domain is AAGVIQSPRHLIKEKRETATLKCYPIPRHDTVYWYQQGPGQDPQFLISFYEKMQSDKGSIPDRFSAQQFSDYHSELNMSSLELGDSALYFCASSSTPGHKTYGYTFGSGTRLTVV.

In its sample, this clone was seen once. Compared with germline, one end of the junction differs, possibly owing to a read error. The V call is TRBV7-7, the J call TRBJ1-6; D call uncertain. CDR3 length: 15 amino acids. Germline CDR1 reads SSHAT; CDR2 reads FNYEAQ (reference sequence). CDR3 loop: CASSLDPGLNSPLHF. CDR3 bases: TGTGCTAGCAGCTTAGATCCGGGGTTAAATTCACCCCTCCACTTT.

This clone was counted between two and nine times. The V call is TRBV5-4, the J call TRBJ1-1; D is unresolved. The CDR3 is 13 amino acids. Trimming took off 0 bases at V and 8 bases at J, with 11 bases between the two ends. In germline, CDR1 is SGHNT, CDR2 YYREEE (reference sequence). CDR3 bases: TGTGCCAGCAGCTTGGCACAGTCCCTGGAAGCTTTCTTT. This encodes CASSLAQSLEAFF.

This chain uses TRBV5-4 with TRBJ2-7; TRBD2 agrees at 10 bases. The trim removed 4 bases at V and 1 base at J, leaving 8 bases unmatched. Germline loops: CDR1 SGHNT, CDR2 YYREEE (reference sequence). The CDR3 has 16 residues. CDR3: CASSPLSGGGSYEQYF. CDR3 in DNA: TGTGCCAGCAGCCCCCTGAGCGGGGGGGGATCCTACGAGCAGTACTTC. The variable domain in full, completed from reference TRBV5-4 and TRBJ2-7, reads ETGVTQSPTHLIKTRGQQVTLRCSSQSGHNTVSWYQQALGQGPQFIFQYYREEENGRGNFPPRFSGLQFPNYSSELNVNALELDDSALYLCASSPLSGGGSYEQYFGPGTRLTVT.

The genes are TRBV7-2 and TRBJ1-2; TRBD1 agrees at 9 bases. V lost 5 bases to trimming and J lost 5 bases; unmatched junction nucleotides: 12. Germline V gene lookup returns CDR1 SGHTA and CDR2 FQGNSA. There are 16 residues in the CDR3. CDR3 sequence reads: CASSPWDRESPYGYTF. In DNA form, the CDR3 reads TGTGCCAGCAGCCCCTGGGACAGGGAAAGTCCATATGGCTACACCTTC.